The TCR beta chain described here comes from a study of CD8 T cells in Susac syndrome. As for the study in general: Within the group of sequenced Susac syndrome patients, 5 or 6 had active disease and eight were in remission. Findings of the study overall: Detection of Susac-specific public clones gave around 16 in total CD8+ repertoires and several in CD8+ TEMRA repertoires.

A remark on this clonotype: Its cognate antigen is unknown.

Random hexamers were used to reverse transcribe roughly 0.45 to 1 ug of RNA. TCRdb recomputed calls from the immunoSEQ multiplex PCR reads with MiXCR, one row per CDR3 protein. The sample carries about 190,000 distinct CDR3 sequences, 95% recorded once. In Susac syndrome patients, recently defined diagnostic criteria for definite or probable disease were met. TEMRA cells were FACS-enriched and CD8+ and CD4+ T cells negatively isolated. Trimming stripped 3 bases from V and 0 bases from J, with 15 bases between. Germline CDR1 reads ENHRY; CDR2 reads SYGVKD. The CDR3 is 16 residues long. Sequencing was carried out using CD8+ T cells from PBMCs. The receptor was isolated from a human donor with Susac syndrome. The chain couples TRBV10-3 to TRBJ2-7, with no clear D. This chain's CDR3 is CAISEPLSPDSYEQYF. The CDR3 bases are TGTGCCATCAGTGAACCCCTCAGTCCGGACTCCTACGAGCAGTACTTC.